This T cell receptor (beta chain) was sequenced during a study of T cell clones after liver transplantation. Study-wide context: Until 12-24 months post-transplant, subjects got standard immunosuppression and no induction.

Whole-study results and caveats: Rather than being deleted, graft donor-reactive T cells may have moved into the graft.

Some clones are missing from TCRdb's copy, which holds only in-frame ones; the method was immunoSEQ multiplex PCR. The sample has tens of thousands of clones; 75% to 90% are singletons. Per germline, CDR1 WSHSY and CDR2 SAAADI. The V segment lost 8 bases and the J segment 2 bases; nucleotides outside the gene matches: 11. The CDR3 contains 17 residues. Turning to this clone: Antigen: not known.

This receptor was taken from a human patient who received a liver transplant. Some T cells may be the graft donor's. This rearrangement joins TRBV10-2 to TRBJ2-1, with 11 bases lining up with TRBD1. Sequencing used CD4+ T cells from blood, obtained 12 months after liver transplant. The CDR3 reads CASLGTGGSQPYNEQFF. The CDR3 coding sequence is TGCGCCAGCCTGGGGACAGGGGGAAGTCAGCCCTACAATGAGCAGTTCTTC.